The 20 T cell receptor beta chains below come from one sample, sequenced in a study of blood T cell repertoires in COVID-19. The repertoire was sequenced with immunoSEQ multiplex PCR; TCRdb's copy has only in-frame clones and lacks some. Of around 180,000 clones listed, about 82% were seen once; the top ten hold more than 4.5%. The specimen was peripheral blood. The source is a woman in her twenties or thirties with acute or convalescent COVID-19.

This rearrangement joins TRBV28 to TRBJ2-7; TRBD1 might be the D (5 bases). CDR3 size: 14 residues. Germline V gene data show CDR1 as MDHEN and CDR2 as SYDVKM. V lost 3 bases and J 0 bases, leaving 9 bases between the germline ends. CDR3 nucleotides: TGTGCCAGCAGTTTGGGGCCCCCCTCCTACGAGCAGTACTTC. It codes for CASSLGPPSYEQYF. The full variable domain, completed using reference TRBV28 and TRBJ2-7, is DVKVTQSSRYLVKRTGEKVFLECVQDMDHENMFWYRQDPGLGLRLIYFSYDVKMKEKGDIPEGYSVSREKKERFSLILESASTNQTSMYLCASSLGPPSYEQYFGPGTRLTVT.

This chain connects TRBV30 to TRBJ2-7, with 8 bases matching TRBD1. J was trimmed by 7 bases and V by 5 bases; bases with no gene match: 10. In germline, CDR1 is GTSNPN, CDR2 SVGIG (reference sequence). This CDR3 is 13 amino acids long. The CDR3 loop reads CAWAWGQAEEQYF. In nucleotides, the CDR3 is TGTGCCTGGGCGTGGGGACAGGCGGAAGAGCAGTACTTC.

The rearrangement links TRBV6-5 to TRBJ2-3, with TRBD2 matching over 7 bases. Germline CDR1 MNHEY, CDR2 SVGAGI. The trim removed 4 bases at V and 3 bases at J, leaving 1 base unmatched. The CDR3 length is 13 residues. The CDR3 here is CASSSGGTDTQYF. The CDR3 nucleotides read TGTGCCAGCAGTTCCGGGGGGACAGATACGCAGTATTTT.

CDR3 residues: CASSHEGADTQYF. As DNA, the CDR3 is TGCGCCAGCAGCCATGAAGGGGCAGATACGCAGTATTTT. The chain links TRBV4-3 to TRBJ2-3; D possibly corresponds to TRBD1 (5 bases). Between the trimmed V and J ends, which lost 3 bases and 4 bases, there was a span of 8 bases. CDR1 is LGHNA, CDR2 YSLEER, per germline. CDR3 length equals 13 residues.

The V gene is TRBV27, the J gene TRBJ1-1; tentative D call: TRBD1 (6 bases). Trimming took 6 bases from V and 0 from J, leaving 8 bases between them. The CDR3 consists of 13 residues. Per the germline V gene, CDR1 is MNHEY and CDR2 is SMNVEV (reference sequence). The CDR3 loop is CASRTGVNTEAFF. DNA of the CDR3: TGTGCCAGCAGGACAGGTGTGAACACTGAAGCTTTCTTT.

The CDR3, as DNA: TGCGCCAGCAGCTTAGGGGACTTTAACTATGGCTACACCTTC. It encodes CASSLGDFNYGYTF. The rearrangement joins TRBV5-1 to TRBJ1-2, with a tentative D call TRBD1 (5 bases). The CDR3 runs 14 residues. Germline V CDR1 and CDR2: SGHRS, YFSETQ. Trimming removed 2 bases from V and 1 base from J, with 9 bases in between. Full variable domain (outside the CDR3, taken from reference TRBV5-1 and TRBJ1-2): KAGVTQTPRYLIKTRGQQVTLSCSPISGHRSVSWYQQTPGQGLQFLFEYFSETQRNKGNFPGRFSGRQFSNSRSEMNVSTLELGDSALYLCASSLGDFNYGYTFGSGTRLTVV.

This clone turned up a few times. The rearrangement uses TRBV5-1 and TRBJ2-7, with a possible D match to TRBD1 (6 bases). Trimming pared 3 bases from V and 0 bases from J, leaving 13 bases between. From germline, CDR1 is SGHRS and CDR2 YFSETQ. The CDR3 is 15 residues long. The CDR3 region is CASSSRGQSSYEQYF. The CDR3, as DNA: TGCGCCAGCAGCTCCCGCGGACAGAGCTCCTACGAGCAGTACTTC.

V is TRBV9 and J is TRBJ2-1, with no clear D. The V and J ends lost 3 bases and 5 bases respectively, with 9 bases between them. Looked up from germline, CDR1 is SGDLS and CDR2 is YYNGEE. CDR3 length: 13 residues. CDR3 in DNA: TGTGCCAGCAGCGAGACTTTTAACAATGAGCAGTTCTTC. Its protein product is CASSETFNNEQFF.

The chain joins TRBV18 to TRBJ2-1; TRBD1 matches at 12 bases. Germline CDR1 and CDR2: KGHSH and LQKENI. J was trimmed by 8 bases and V by 6 bases; bases with no gene match: 5. This CDR3 is 14 amino acids long. For the CDR3, the DNA is TGTGCCAGCTCTCTCGGGACAGGGGGCGATGAGCAGTTCTTC. Translated, it gives CASSLGTGGDEQFF.

The rearrangement joins TRBV19 to TRBJ1-1; a possible D gene is TRBD1 (5 bases). CDR3 length: 14 amino acids. CDR1 LNHDA and CDR2 SQIVND come from the germline V gene (reference sequence). Trimming left V 3 bases short and J 4 bases short, with 12 bases between. DNA for the CDR3: TGTGCCAGTAGTATGCGGGGGGGATTCACTGAAGCTTTCTTT. Translated: CASSMRGGFTEAFF.

The genes are TRBV11-3 and TRBJ1-1; 8 nucleotides match TRBD1. This CDR3 is built from 13 residues. Germline V gives CDR1 SGHNT, CDR2 YENEEA. Unmatched junction bases numbered 4, after V lost 6 bases and J lost 4 bases. CDR3 bases: TGTGCCAGCAGTTACGGACAGGGCACTGAAGCTTTCTTT. Translation gives CASSYGQGTEAFF. Combining the CDR3 with reference TRBV11-3 and TRBJ1-1 gives the whole variable domain EAGVVQSPRYKIIEKKQPVAFWCNPISGHNTLYWYLQNLGQGPELLIRYENEEAVDDSQLPKDRFSAERLKGVDSTLKIQPAELGDSAVYLCASSYGQGTEAFFGQGTRLTVV.

This chain links TRBV2 with TRBJ1-4; D gene uncertain. This CDR3 comprises 11 residues. Trimming pared 6 bases from V and 11 bases from J, leaving 10 bases between. Germline lookup yields CDR1 SNHLY and CDR2 FYNNEI. This chain's CDR3 is CASRWAFKLFF. The CDR3 coding sequence is TGTGCCAGCAGATGGGCCTTTAAACTGTTTTTT. Filled out from reference TRBV2 and TRBJ1-4, the complete variable domain reads EPEVTQTPSHQVTQMGQEVILRCVPISNHLYFYWYRQILGQKVEFLVSFYNNEISEKSEIFDDQFSVERPDGSNFTLKIRSTKLEDSAMYFCASRWAFKLFFGSGTQLSVL.

V and J are TRBV6-5 and TRBJ1-6; tentatively, D is TRBD1 (6 bases). Trimming removed 6 bases at V and 13 bases at J, with 22 bases between. The CDR3 is 15 residues long. Looked up from germline, CDR1 is MNHEY and CDR2 is SVGAGI. DNA of the CDR3: TGTGCCAGCAGACAAAGCGGGGGGGCTCTTTATCCCCTCCACTTT. Translation gives CASRQSGGALYPLHF.

The count of this clone is one. The chain employs TRBV3-1 (or the pseudogene TRBV3-2) and TRBJ1-2, with TRBD1 as a possible D gene (6 bases). V was cut by 4 bases and J by 1 base, with 16 bases left in between. The CDR3 is made up of 16 amino acids. Germline assignment: CDR1 LGHDT and CDR2 YNNKEL (reference sequence). This CDR3 reads CASSPLDRINNYGYTF. Here the CDR3 DNA reads TGTGCCAGCAGCCCCTTAGACAGGATTAATAACTATGGCTACACCTTC.

V is TRBV3-1 (or the pseudogene TRBV3-2) and J is TRBJ2-7, with D possibly being TRBD2 (6 bases). Trimming pared 0 bases from V and 0 bases from J, leaving 15 bases between. The germline gives CDR1 LGHDT, CDR2 YNNKEL (reference sequence). This CDR3 is 17 amino acids long. CDR3 DNA sequence: TGTGCCAGCAGCCAAGATGGGGTGGGGCGGGGCTCCTACGAGCAGTACTTC. Protein product: CASSQDGVGRGSYEQYF.

The rearrangement uses TRBV4-2 and TRBJ2-4, with D possibly matching TRBD2 (5 bases). CDR3 length: 15 amino acids. Germline-derived CDR1 and CDR2 are LGHNA and YNFKEQ. V was cut by 1 base and J by 2 bases, with 9 bases left in between. CDR3 sequence reads: CASSQGHGTKNIQYF. The CDR3 DNA follows: TGTGCCAGCAGCCAAGGGCACGGGACCAAAAACATTCAGTACTTC.

This clone was seen once. V usage is TRBV28 and J usage is TRBJ2-1; 10 nucleotides agree with TRBD2. The CDR3 consists of 17 residues. In germline, CDR1 is MDHEN, CDR2 SYDVKM. V gave up 5 bases and J gave up 9 bases; unmatched junction bases: 16. The CDR3 loop is CASSKILGTSESSEQFF. CDR3 nucleotides: TGTGCCAGCAGTAAAATACTGGGGACTAGCGAGAGTTCTGAGCAGTTCTTC.

V gene TRBV7-2 combines with J gene TRBJ2-1, with 10 bases aligning to TRBD2. V trimming: 4 bases; J trimming: 0 bases; junction bases outside the gene matches: 6. The CDR3 is 17 amino acids. Germline V gene sequence: CDR1 SGHTA, CDR2 FQGNSA. The CDR3 protein is CASSSPLAGVSYNEQFF. CDR3 coding DNA: TGTGCCAGCAGCTCCCCCCTAGCGGGAGTCTCCTACAATGAGCAGTTCTTC.

CDR3 nucleotides: TGTGCCAGCAGCCAAGAGGGACAGGGGGAAGGGGAGACCCAGTACTTC. It yields the protein CASSQEGQGEGETQYF. The chain uses TRBV4-2 and TRBJ2-5, with 11 bases lining up with TRBD1. The J segment lost 5 bases and the V segment lost 0 bases, leaving 5 bases of the junction unmatched. Germline CDR1 reads LGHNA; CDR2 reads YNFKEQ. The CDR3 covers 16 residues.

The genes are TRBV27 and TRBJ1-4, with 7 positions matching TRBD1. The V gene end was trimmed by 6 bases and the J gene end by 8 bases; junction bases not matched to a gene: 9. The CDR3 consists of 14 residues. Per the germline V gene, CDR1 is MNHEY and CDR2 is SMNVEV (reference sequence). In nucleotides, the CDR3 is TGTGCCAGCAGCCGAGGGGGCGCGGGAGAAAAACTGTTTTTT. Amino acid sequence: CASSRGGAGEKLFF.